These 27 T cell receptor beta chains were sequenced from one sample in a study of CD8+ T cells in alopecia areata. RNA was isolated and reverse transcribed to cDNA, the sequencing template. Assay used: immunoSEQ multiplex PCR; TCRdb lists only in-frame clones, some missing. The repertoire holds around 290,000 clones, with more than 45% as singletons. Regarding treatment: oral pan-JAK inhibitor, 5-10 mg twice daily. Sequencing was performed on CD4+ T cells sorted from blood, taken at week 24, from a patient treated with tofacitinib. These receptors all stem from a human donor with alopecia areata.

This clone was seen only a few times. The chain carries TRBV4-3 and TRBJ2-3; D might be TRBD1 or TRBD2, each matching 5 bases. The CDR3 is 16 residues long. Trimming stripped 0 bases from V and 8 bases from J, with 18 bases between. The germline CDR1 and CDR2 sequences are LGHNA and YSLEER. The CDR3 loop is CASSQDRFGGAGTQYF. Written as DNA, the CDR3 is TGCGCCAGCAGCCAAGATCGATTTGGTGGGGCGGGTACGCAGTATTTT.

The V call is TRBV7-2, the J call TRBJ2-2, with no clear D. The CDR3 is 15 residues long. Germline loops: CDR1 SGHTA, CDR2 FQGNSA. V gave up 2 bases and J gave up 5 bases, with 12 bases separating them. CDR3 sequence reads: CASSLNLLPTGELFF. The CDR3 region has the DNA TGTGCCAGCAGCTTAAACTTGCTGCCGACCGGGGAGCTGTTTTTT.

This clone turned up a few times. The chain couples TRBV29-1 to TRBJ2-1; D is possibly TRBD2 (5 bases). V lost 4 bases and J 0 bases, leaving 7 bases between the germline ends. Germline values: CDR1 SQVTM, CDR2 ANQGSEA. The CDR3 has 13 residues. Here the CDR3 reads CSVVAGSYNEQFF. CDR3 coding DNA: TGCAGCGTTGTTGCGGGCTCCTACAATGAGCAGTTCTTC.

The chain recombines TRBV4-1 with TRBJ2-4; TRBD2 might be the D (5 bases). The CDR3 has 16 residues. Deletions cut 1 base from V and 1 base from J, with 11 bases between. CDR1 and CDR2 (germline): MGHRA, YSYEKL. As DNA, the CDR3 is TGCGCCAGCAGCCAAGGACCGGGGATGGCCAAAAACATTCAGTACTTC. Translation: CASSQGPGMAKNIQYF.

This clone came up once. The V gene is TRBV20-1, the J gene TRBJ2-3; D is uncertain. The V gene lost 6 bases and the J gene lost 11 bases, with 15 bases spanning the gap. Germline lookup yields CDR1 DFQATT and CDR2 SNEGSKA (reference sequence). The CDR3 sequence is 11 residues long. Here the CDR3 DNA reads TGCAGTGCCCAACTCGGATGGGGGCAGTATTTT. This translates into CSAQLGWGQYF.

The chain combines TRBV6-1 with TRBJ2-7; D may be TRBD1 or TRBD2 (5 bases each). The CDR3 contains 14 residues. Germline CDR1 reads MNHNS; CDR2 reads SASEGT. Trimming took off 6 bases at V and 2 bases at J, with 14 bases between the two ends. CDR3 residues: CASRGDSYAYEQYF. CDR3 in DNA: TGTGCCAGCAGGGGGGATTCCTACGCCTACGAGCAGTACTTC.

The chain employs TRBV29-1 and TRBJ2-7; a possible D gene is TRBD2 (6 bases). The CDR3 loop spans 14 amino acids. V was clipped by 0 bases and J by 1 base, with 10 bases between them. Germline V CDR1 and CDR2: SQVTM, ANQGSEA. The CDR3: CSVEEVGGSYEQYF. The CDR3 DNA is TGCAGCGTTGAAGAGGTCGGGGGATCCTACGAGCAGTACTTC.

The CDR3 nucleotides are TGTGCCAGCAGCAACCGCCCGGGACAGGCCCCCTATAATTCACCCCTCCACTTT. Its translation: CASSNRPGQAPYNSPLHF. This chain uses TRBV7-9 with TRBJ1-6; 8 nucleotides align to TRBD1. Trimming removed 5 bases from V and 2 bases from J; junction bases left unmatched: 11. The CDR3 length is 18 residues. Germline-derived CDR1 and CDR2 are SEHNR and FQNEAQ (reference sequence).

This rearrangement joins TRBV9 to TRBJ1-6; D uncertain. The V end was cut by 4 bases, the J end by 7 bases, with 9 bases between. Germline assignment: CDR1 SGDLS and CDR2 YYNGEE. The CDR3 sequence is 13 residues long. CDR3 residues: CASSLDGNSPLHF. For the CDR3, the DNA is TGTGCCAGCAGCCTAGACGGCAATTCACCCCTCCACTTT.

The J gene is TRBJ2-7, the V gene TRBV5-4; 9 nucleotides agree with TRBD1. The CDR3 runs to 14 residues. CDR1 is SGHNT and CDR2 is YYREEE in the germline V gene (reference sequence). Trimming at V came to 4 bases and at J to 5 bases, leaving 7 bases not matched to a gene. CDR3 sequence (DNA): TGTGCCAGCAGCCCGGGGACAGGGCTTCACGAGCAGTACTTC. This encodes CASSPGTGLHEQYF.

The chain combines TRBV9 with TRBJ2-5, with TRBD1 matching over 7 bases. The V gene end was trimmed by 4 bases and the J gene end by 2 bases; junction bases not matched to a gene: 5. Germline-derived CDR1 and CDR2 are SGDLS and YYNGEE. This CDR3 has 14 amino acids. CDR3 DNA sequence: TGTGCCAGCAGCCTTGCGACAGGGCAAGAGACCCAGTACTTC. It specifies CASSLATGQETQYF.

V and J are TRBV5-6 and TRBJ2-2, with D perhaps TRBD2 (5 bases). The CDR3 consists of 13 residues. Per the germline V gene, CDR1 is SGHDT and CDR2 is YYEEEE. V lost 0 bases to trimming and J lost 7 bases, with 7 bases between them. CDR3 residues: CASSLGELGELFF. The DNA for the CDR3 is TGTGCCAGCAGCTTGGGGGAGCTCGGGGAGCTGTTTTTT.

This clone turned up a few times. V is TRBV21-1 and J is TRBJ1-2. TRBV21-1 counts as a pseudogene. The CDR3 is 12 residues long. In DNA form, the CDR3 reads TGTGCCAGCAGAGGACTTAACTATGGCTACACCTTC. Amino acid sequence: CASRGLNYGYTF.

This clone was found once. V usage is TRBV9 and J usage is TRBJ1-6; D possibly corresponds to TRBD1 (5 bases). Trimming cost V 6 bases and J 7 bases, with 14 bases left between them. The length of the CDR3 is 14 residues. Germline V CDR1 and CDR2: SGDLS, YYNGEE. The CDR3 DNA is TGTGCCAGCACCTTCGGCCAGGGAAATTCACCCCTCCACTTT. Translating it yields CASTFGQGNSPLHF.

This chain uses TRBV28 with TRBJ1-2; D gene uncertain. V was clipped by 10 bases and J by 3 bases, with 6 bases between them. The CDR3 covers 10 residues. From germline, CDR1 is MDHEN and CDR2 SYDVKM. CDR3 residues: CATRDYGYTF. The CDR3 nucleotides are TGTGCCACCCGGGACTATGGCTACACCTTC.

In its sample, this clone was seen a few times. The rearrangement links TRBV19 to TRBJ1-1; D gene unclear. Trimming took 7 bases from V and 0 from J, leaving 9 bases between them. Germline-derived CDR1 and CDR2 are LNHDA and SQIVND (reference sequence). This CDR3 is 13 amino acids long. This CDR3 reads CASTGRVNTEAFF. DNA for the CDR3: TGTGCCAGTACCGGCAGAGTGAACACTGAAGCTTTCTTT.

This clone came up a few times. The chain employs TRBV19 and TRBJ2-3, with 7 nucleotides matching TRBD1. The CDR3 loop spans 15 amino acids. Trimming at V came to 8 bases and at J to 2 bases, leaving 10 bases not matched to a gene. CDR1 and CDR2 (germline): LNHDA, SQIVND (reference sequence). The CDR3 sequence: CASCVTGTVTDTQYF. The DNA of the CDR3 is TGTGCCAGTTGCGTAACCGGGACAGTCACAGATACGCAGTATTTT. Drawing the rest from reference TRBV19 and TRBJ2-3, the complete variable domain is DGGITQSPKYLFRKEGQNVTLSCEQNLNHDAMYWYRQDPGQGLRLIYYSQIVNDFQKGDIAEGYSVSREKKESFPLTVTSAQKNPTAFYLCASCVTGTVTDTQYFGPGTRLTVL.

This chain connects TRBV9 to TRBJ1-5; D unresolved. The V and J ends lost 0 bases and 7 bases respectively, with 8 bases between them. The V gene's germline CDR1 is SGDLS and CDR2 YYNGEE. CDR3 length: 13 amino acids. The CDR3 nucleotides are TGTGCCAGCAGCGTAGATCCCGAACAGCCCCAGCATTTT. This codes for CASSVDPEQPQHF.

There are a few counts of this clone. The genes are TRBV7-2 and TRBJ1-5, with D unclear. V lost 3 bases and J lost 0, with 15 bases in between. CDR1 and CDR2 (germline): SGHTA, FQGNSA. This CDR3 spans 17 amino acids. Here the CDR3 DNA reads TGTGCCAGCAGCTTCTCCCCCCAGAAATTTAGCAATCAGCCCCAGCATTTT. It yields the protein CASSFSPQKFSNQPQHF.

The chain uses TRBV5-4 and TRBJ2-2; no definite D call. CDR1 is SGHNT and CDR2 is YYREEE in the germline V gene (reference sequence). Trimming stripped 2 bases from V and 4 bases from J, with 12 bases between. The CDR3 length is 15 residues. For the CDR3, the DNA is TGTGCCAGCAGCTTAGGTGGCCGCAGCACCGGGGAGCTGTTTTTT. Protein sequence: CASSLGGRSTGELFF.

This chain uses TRBV18 with TRBJ1-1, with D unclear. CDR1 is KGHSH and CDR2 is LQKENI in the germline V gene. With 1 base removed from V and 2 bases from J, the gap between germline ends came to 5 bases. The CDR3 is 13 amino acids. CDR3 sequence: CASSPQGNTEAFF. DNA for the CDR3: TGTGCCAGCTCACCACAGGGAAACACTGAAGCTTTCTTT.

On this clone itself: One junction end does not reproduce the germline sequence, and a read error may be involved. V gene TRBV7-7 combines with J gene TRBJ1-4; 11 bases fit TRBD1. The CDR3 sequence is 17 residues long. Germline V gene lookup returns CDR1 SSHAT and CDR2 FNYEAQ (reference sequence). This CDR3 reads CASSLGTGGTGGEKLFF. The CDR3 DNA follows: TGTGCTAGCAGCTTAGGGACAGGGGGTACCGGCGGCGAAAAACTGTTTTTT.

V is TRBV11-2 and J is TRBJ2-5; 7 nucleotides align to TRBD1. Germline CDR1 is SGHAT and CDR2 is FQNNGV. This CDR3 comprises 14 residues. With V trimmed by 5 bases and J by 1 base, 4 bases remained unmatched. The CDR3 is CASSPRTGQETQYF. CDR3 in DNA: TGTGCCAGCAGCCCACGGACAGGCCAAGAGACCCAGTACTTC.

The rearrangement uses TRBV27 and TRBJ2-3; D uncertain. CDR1 is MNHEY and CDR2 is SMNVEV in the germline V gene (reference sequence). With 4 bases removed from V and 7 bases from J, the gap between germline ends came to 6 bases. The CDR3 is 11 amino acids. This CDR3 is CASSYEYTQYF. CDR3 bases: TGTGCCAGCAGTTATGAGTATACGCAGTATTTT.

The genes are TRBV27 and TRBJ2-3; weak D call: TRBD1 (6 bases). This CDR3 spans 15 amino acids. The V gene's germline CDR1 is MNHEY and CDR2 SMNVEV (reference sequence). The ends were cut back, 5 bases at V and 0 bases at J, with 12 bases in the middle. The CDR3 is CASSTGQISTDTQYF. In nucleotides, the CDR3 is TGTGCCAGCAGTACCGGACAGATTAGCACAGATACGCAGTATTTT.

The chain couples TRBV6-1 to TRBJ2-1; 7 bases map to TRBD2. This CDR3 spans 13 amino acids. The J segment lost 7 bases and the V segment lost 4 bases, leaving 4 bases of the junction unmatched. Germline V CDR1 and CDR2: MNHNS, SASEGT. The CDR3, as DNA: TGTGCCAGCAGTGGACTAGCTTTAAATGAGCAGTTCTTC. Translated: CASSGLALNEQFF.

This clone was found a few times. The chain carries TRBV29-1 and TRBJ2-5, with D hard to call. Looked up from germline, CDR1 is SQVTM and CDR2 is ANQGSEA. This CDR3 has 13 amino acids. With 6 bases removed from V and 2 bases from J, the gap between germline ends came to 13 bases. The CDR3 loop is CSVRLRLQETQYF. DNA of the CDR3: TGCAGCGTAAGGTTGCGGCTACAAGAGACCCAGTACTTC.